These 17 T cell receptor beta chains share one sample of origin, sequenced in a study of cytomegalovirus exposure and HLA in healthy donors. It was with 60 Vbeta and 13 Jbeta primers that the PCR ran. Generated by immunoSEQ multiplex PCR, the TCRdb table keeps only in-frame clones and is missing some. The table shows 100,000 to 120,000 clones, with approximately 80% occurring only once. Sequences were obtained from PBMCs. All receptors come from a woman in her twenties or thirties in good health and CMV-seropositive.

The V and J genes are TRBV4-1 and TRBJ1-1; TRBD1 is a possible D gene (6 bases). The CDR3 loop spans 15 amino acids. CDR1 and CDR2 (germline): MGHRA, YSYEKL. The ends were cut back, 4 bases at V and 2 bases at J, with 14 bases in the middle. In nucleotides, the CDR3 is TGCGCCAGCAGCCCTGTTGCAGGGGCAAACACTGAAGCTTTCTTT. Translated, it gives CASSPVAGANTEAFF.

The chain links TRBV30 to TRBJ1-1, with D unclear. V dropped 1 base and J dropped 6 bases, with 12 bases sitting between them. The CDR3 runs 13 residues. Germline V gene data show CDR1 as GTSNPN and CDR2 as SVGIG (reference sequence). The CDR3 nucleotides are TGTGCCTGGAGTGCCGCTCCGCGGGCTGAAGCTTTCTTT. Translated, it gives CAWSAAPRAEAFF.

The rearrangement links TRBV5-6 to TRBJ1-5; no reliable D call. This CDR3 region has 16 residues. Germline loops: CDR1 SGHDT, CDR2 YYEEEE. The V gene lost 7 bases and the J gene lost 0 bases, with 17 bases spanning the gap. Here the CDR3 reads CASYRHGDYSNQPQHF. CDR3 coding DNA: TGTGCCAGCTACCGACATGGCGATTATAGCAATCAGCCCCAGCATTTT.

V gene TRBV5-1 combines with J gene TRBJ2-7; TRBD1 matches 10 bases. Unmatched junction bases numbered 6, after V lost 1 base and J lost 5 bases. This CDR3 has 15 residues. CDR1 is SGHRS and CDR2 is YFSETQ in the germline V gene. Here the CDR3 reads CASSLLGQGKDEQYF. The CDR3 bases are TGCGCCAGCAGCTTGCTGGGACAGGGGAAGGACGAGCAGTACTTC.

This chain connects TRBV11-2 to TRBJ1-6; a possible D gene is TRBD1 (5 bases). Germline CDR1 and CDR2: SGHAT and FQNNGV. Trimming cost V 5 bases and J 0 bases, with 14 bases left between them. The CDR3 consists of 17 residues. CDR3 sequence reads: CASSRWGVSSYNSPLHF. CDR3 coding DNA: TGTGCCAGCAGCCGATGGGGGGTGAGCTCCTATAATTCACCCCTCCACTTT.

The rearrangement links TRBV14 to TRBJ2-1; 7 bases match TRBD2. The V gene end was trimmed by 2 bases and the J gene end by 2 bases; junction bases not matched to a gene: 3. There are 15 residues in the CDR3. Germline values: CDR1 SGHDN, CDR2 FVKESK. CDR3 sequence (DNA): TGTGCCAGCAGCCAAACCGGACTAGCCTACAATGAGCAGTTCTTC. Translating gives CASSQTGLAYNEQFF.

This clone has a count of ten or more. The V call is TRBV6-1, the J call TRBJ1-2; TRBD1 matches at 8 bases. CDR1 is MNHNS and CDR2 is SASEGT in the germline V gene. The J segment lost 3 bases and the V segment lost 6 bases, leaving 3 bases of the junction unmatched. The CDR3 length is 13 residues. CDR3 in amino acids: CASRSTGDYGYTF. For the CDR3, the DNA is TGTGCCAGCAGGTCGACAGGGGACTATGGCTACACCTTC.

The chain uses TRBV10-1 and TRBJ2-7, with 9 bases fitting TRBD1. The junction had 8 bases not matched to a gene; V was cut back by 5 bases and J by 3 bases. The CDR3 sequence is 15 residues long. CDR1 is WNHNN, CDR2 SYGVQD, per germline (reference sequence). This CDR3 reads CASSNRDRAFYEQYF. CDR3 coding DNA: TGCGCCAGCAGTAACCGGGACAGGGCCTTCTACGAGCAGTACTTC.

This clone has more than one count but fewer than ten. The rearrangement uses TRBV4-1 and TRBJ2-2; TRBD2 agrees at 12 bases. V shed 3 bases, J shed 7 bases, and the junction held 6 bases outside the gene matches. The CDR3 extends over 16 amino acids. Germline-derived CDR1 and CDR2 are MGHRA and YSYEKL. For the CDR3, the DNA is TGCGCCAGCAGCCAGAGGACTAGCGGGGTTAACGGGGAGCTGTTTTTT. It yields the protein CASSQRTSGVNGELFF.

The chain couples TRBV19 to TRBJ2-7; possible D gene TRBD1, 5 bases. V was trimmed by 1 base and J by 1 base, leaving 11 bases between them. The CDR3 is 15 amino acids. Looked up from germline, CDR1 is LNHDA and CDR2 is SQIVND (reference sequence). The CDR3 DNA follows: TGTGCCAGTAGTATAGCCCCGACAGAGTCCTACGAGCAGTACTTC. Its translation is CASSIAPTESYEQYF.

The V gene is TRBV30, the J gene TRBJ1-2, with 9 nucleotides matching TRBD1. Germline V CDR1 and CDR2: GTSNPN, SVGIG (reference sequence). V shed 0 bases and J 12 bases; nucleotides not matched to a gene: 5. There are 12 residues in the CDR3. CDR3 amino acids: CAWSVGQGLHTF. CDR3 sequence (DNA): TGTGCCTGGAGTGTAGGACAGGGGCTTCACACCTTC.

This clone was detected a few times. The chain uses TRBV5-5 and TRBJ1-4; 7 bases fit TRBD1. CDR3 length equals 13 residues. V was pared by 0 bases and J by 12 bases, with 5 bases of the junction left unmatched. Germline V CDR1 and CDR2: SGHKS, YYEKEE (reference sequence). This CDR3 reads CASSLGTGFQLFF. The CDR3 nucleotides read TGTGCCAGCAGCTTGGGGACAGGTTTCCAACTGTTTTTT.

This chain connects TRBV7-9 to TRBJ1-1; D is uncertain. V lost 5 bases and J 1 base, leaving 8 bases between the germline ends. Germline assignment: CDR1 SEHNR and CDR2 FQNEAQ (reference sequence). The CDR3 loop spans 13 amino acids. For the CDR3, the DNA is TGTGCCAGCAGCCCTCCCGGGAACACTGAAGCTTTCTTT. As protein: CASSPPGNTEAFF. Full variable domain (remainder filled in from reference TRBV7-9 and TRBJ1-1): DTGVSQNPRHKITKRGQNVTFRCDPISEHNRLYWYRQTLGQGPEFLTYFQNEAQLEKSRLLSDRFSAERPKGSFSTLEIQRTEQGDSAMYLCASSPPGNTEAFFGQGTRLTVV.

This clone was detected only a few times. The genes are TRBV6-6 and TRBJ1-5, with TRBD1 matching 7 bases. V lost 5 bases to trimming and J lost 4 bases; unmatched junction nucleotides: 5. CDR1 and CDR2 from the germline V gene are MNHNY and SVGAGI (reference sequence). This CDR3 comprises 14 residues. The CDR3 sequence: CASSLDRNNQPQHF. In DNA form, the CDR3 reads TGTGCCAGCAGTCTGGACAGGAATAATCAGCCCCAGCATTTT.

The genes are TRBV18 and TRBJ2-7; D perhaps matches TRBD1 (5 bases). Trimming took off 5 bases at V and 3 bases at J, with 14 bases between the two ends. CDR3 length: 14 residues. Germline-derived CDR1 and CDR2 are KGHSH and LQKENI. The CDR3 reads CASSGQGVGYEQYF. CDR3 DNA: TGTGCCAGCTCAGGGCAGGGTGTAGGCTACGAGCAGTACTTC.

The rearrangement uses TRBV9 and TRBJ1-1, with 7 bases aligning to TRBD1. The CDR3 spans 14 residues. Germline CDR1 reads SGDLS; CDR2 reads YYNGEE. Losses at the gene ends were 0 bases for V and 4 bases for J; bases not matched to a gene: 3. CDR3 nucleotides: TGTGCCAGCAGCGTAGAGGGGGCGGCCACTGAAGCTTTCTTT. It codes for CASSVEGAATEAFF. The full variable domain, with the rest looked up from reference TRBV9 and TRBJ1-1, is DSGVTQTPKHLITATGQRVTLRCSPRSGDLSVYWYQQSLDQGLQFLIQYYNGEERAKGNILERFSAQQFPDLHSELNLSSLELGDSALYFCASSVEGAATEAFFGQGTRLTVV.

The CDR3 coding sequence is TGTGCCAGCAGCCGTCGGCAGGGAGGGATGGGAGAGACCCAGTACTTC. Translating gives CASSRRQGGMGETQYF. The chain joins TRBV7-9 to TRBJ2-5; 7 positions agree with TRBD2. There are 16 residues in the CDR3. Germline CDR1 and CDR2: SEHNR and FQNEAQ (reference sequence). Trimming removed 5 bases from V and 4 bases from J; junction bases left unmatched: 13.